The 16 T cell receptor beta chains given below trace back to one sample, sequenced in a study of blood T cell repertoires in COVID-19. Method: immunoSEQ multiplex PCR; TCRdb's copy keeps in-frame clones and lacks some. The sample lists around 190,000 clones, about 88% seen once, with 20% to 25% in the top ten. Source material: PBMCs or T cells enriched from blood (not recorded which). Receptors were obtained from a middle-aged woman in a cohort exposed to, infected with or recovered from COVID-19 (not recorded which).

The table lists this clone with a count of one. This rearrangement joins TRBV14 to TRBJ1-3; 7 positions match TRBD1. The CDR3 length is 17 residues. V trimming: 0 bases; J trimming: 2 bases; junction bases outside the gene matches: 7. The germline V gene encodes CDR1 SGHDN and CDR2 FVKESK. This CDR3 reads CASSQDVGTAAGNTIYF. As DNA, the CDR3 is TGTGCCAGCAGCCAAGATGTCGGGACAGCCGCTGGAAACACCATATATTTT.

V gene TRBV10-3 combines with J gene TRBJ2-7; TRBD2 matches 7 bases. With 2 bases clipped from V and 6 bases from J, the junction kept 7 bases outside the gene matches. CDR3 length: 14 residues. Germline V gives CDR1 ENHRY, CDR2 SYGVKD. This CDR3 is CAISEERERPEQYF. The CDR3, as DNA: TGTGCCATCAGTGAGGAGCGGGAAAGACCCGAGCAGTACTTC.

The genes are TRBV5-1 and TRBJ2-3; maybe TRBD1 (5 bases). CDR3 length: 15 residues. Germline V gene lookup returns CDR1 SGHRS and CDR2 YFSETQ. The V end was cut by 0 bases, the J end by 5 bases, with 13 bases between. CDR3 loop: CASSLEGREQDTQYF. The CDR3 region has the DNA TGCGCCAGCAGCTTGGAGGGCAGGGAACAAGATACGCAGTATTTT.

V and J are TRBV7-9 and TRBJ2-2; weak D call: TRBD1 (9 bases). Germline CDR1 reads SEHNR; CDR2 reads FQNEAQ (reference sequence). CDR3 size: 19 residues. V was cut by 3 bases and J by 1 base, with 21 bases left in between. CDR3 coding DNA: TGTGCCAGCAGCTTGGGACAGGGAGCGGCGGGAGGGAACACCGGGGAGCTGTTTTTT. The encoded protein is CASSLGQGAAGGNTGELFF.

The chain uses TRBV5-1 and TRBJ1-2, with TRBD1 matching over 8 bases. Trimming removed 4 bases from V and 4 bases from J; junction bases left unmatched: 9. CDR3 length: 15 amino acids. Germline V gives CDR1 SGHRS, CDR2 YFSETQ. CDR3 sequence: CASSPNTGQGYGYTF. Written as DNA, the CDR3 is TGCGCCAGCAGCCCCAACACCGGACAGGGCTATGGCTACACCTTC.

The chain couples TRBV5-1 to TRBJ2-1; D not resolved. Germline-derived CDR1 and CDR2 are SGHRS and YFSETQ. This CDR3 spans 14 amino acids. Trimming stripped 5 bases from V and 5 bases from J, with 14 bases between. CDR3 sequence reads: CASSWSSTNNEQFF. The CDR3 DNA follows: TGCGCCAGCAGTTGGTCTAGTACCAACAATGAGCAGTTCTTC.

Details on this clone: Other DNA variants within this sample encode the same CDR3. As DNA, the CDR3 is TGTGCCAGCAGCTTATCGGGGGGAAACACTGAAGCTTTCTTT. It is translated as CASSLSGGNTEAFF. The chain employs TRBV11-2 and TRBJ1-1, with D perhaps TRBD1 (5 bases). The CDR3 is 14 residues long. Trimming removed 2 bases at V and 2 bases at J, with 9 bases between. From germline, CDR1 is SGHAT and CDR2 FQNNGV.

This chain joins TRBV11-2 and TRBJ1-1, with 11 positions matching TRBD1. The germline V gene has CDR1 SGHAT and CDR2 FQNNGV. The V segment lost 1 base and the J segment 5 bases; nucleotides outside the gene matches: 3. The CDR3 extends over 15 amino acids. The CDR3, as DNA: TGTGCCAGCAGCTTAGGGGACAGGGGGGGTACTGAAGCTTTCTTT. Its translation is CASSLGDRGGTEAFF.

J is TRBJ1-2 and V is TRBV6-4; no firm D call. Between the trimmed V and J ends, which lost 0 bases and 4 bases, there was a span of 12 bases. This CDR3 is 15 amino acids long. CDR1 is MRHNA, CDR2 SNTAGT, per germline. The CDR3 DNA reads TGTGCCAGCAGTGACTCTCCGGGTCGGGTCTATGGCTACACCTTC. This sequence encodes CASSDSPGRVYGYTF.

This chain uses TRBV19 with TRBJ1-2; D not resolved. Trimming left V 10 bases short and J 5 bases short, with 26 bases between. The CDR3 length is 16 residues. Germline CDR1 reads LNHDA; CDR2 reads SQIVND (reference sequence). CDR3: CATSIRDIVFAYGYTF. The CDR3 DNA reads TGTGCCACCTCAATCCGGGATATAGTTTTTGCGTATGGCTACACCTTC.

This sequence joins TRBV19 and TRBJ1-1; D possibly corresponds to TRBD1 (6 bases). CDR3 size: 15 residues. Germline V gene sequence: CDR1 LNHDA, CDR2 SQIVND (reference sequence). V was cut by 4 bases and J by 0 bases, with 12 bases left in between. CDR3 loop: CASSSRQEMNTEAFF. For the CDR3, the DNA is TGTGCCAGTAGTAGTCGACAGGAGATGAACACTGAAGCTTTCTTT.

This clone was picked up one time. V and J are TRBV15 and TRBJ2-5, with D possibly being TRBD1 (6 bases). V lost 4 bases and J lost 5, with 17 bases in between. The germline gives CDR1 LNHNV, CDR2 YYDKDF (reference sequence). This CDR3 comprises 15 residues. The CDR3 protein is CATSIAVFQGETQYF. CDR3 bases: TGTGCCACCAGCATCGCAGTATTCCAGGGGGAGACCCAGTACTTC.

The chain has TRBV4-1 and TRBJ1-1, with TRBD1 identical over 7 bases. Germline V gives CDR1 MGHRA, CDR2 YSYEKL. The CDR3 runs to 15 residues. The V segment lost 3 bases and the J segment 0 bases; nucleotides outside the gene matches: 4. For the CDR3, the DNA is TGCGCCAGCAGCCATTTGGGACAGTTGAACACTGAAGCTTTCTTT. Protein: CASSHLGQLNTEAFF.

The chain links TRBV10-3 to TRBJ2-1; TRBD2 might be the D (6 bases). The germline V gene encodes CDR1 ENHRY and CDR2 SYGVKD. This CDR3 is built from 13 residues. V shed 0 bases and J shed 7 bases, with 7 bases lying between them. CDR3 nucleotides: TGTGCCATCAGTGAGTCGGGGGGAAATGAGCAGTTCTTC. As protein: CAISESGGNEQFF.

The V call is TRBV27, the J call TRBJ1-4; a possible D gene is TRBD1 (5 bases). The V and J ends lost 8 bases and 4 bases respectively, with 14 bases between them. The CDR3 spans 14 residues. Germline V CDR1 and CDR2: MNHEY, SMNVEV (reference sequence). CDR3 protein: CASCPGHFNEKLFF. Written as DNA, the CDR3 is TGTGCCAGCTGTCCCGGACACTTTAATGAAAAACTGTTTTTT.

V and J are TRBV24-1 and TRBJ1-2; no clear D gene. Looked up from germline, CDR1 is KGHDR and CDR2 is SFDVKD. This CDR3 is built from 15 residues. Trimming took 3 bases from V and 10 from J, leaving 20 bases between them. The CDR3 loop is CATSDPTEALTDYTF. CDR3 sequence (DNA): TGTGCCACCAGTGATCCTACCGAGGCTCTCACGGACTACACCTTC.